This T cell receptor (beta chain) derives from a study of T cells in Graves' hyperthyroidism and ophthalmopathy. Patients counted as stable if ophthalmopathy did not develop within 18 months. Diagnoses rested on clinical symptoms, serum thyroxine and TRAb, thyroid ultrasound and orbital computed tomography. As for this clonotype: Its target is not known.

Study-wide findings and caveats: In blood, most of the thyroid clonotypes expanded above 0.001 were also present.

Germline V CDR1 and CDR2: SGHDN, FVKESK. This CDR3 is 14 amino acids long. V was cut by 4 bases and J by 5 bases, with 14 bases left in between. Amplified TCR beta CDR3 regions came from RNA transcripts. Initially, a first-round RT-PCR of the TCR CDR3 employed the HTBI primer set. One entry per CDR3 protein results from TCRdb running MiXCR on the multiplex PCR reads. The sample lists about 98,000 distinct CDR3 sequences, approximately 39% seen once, with roughly 10% in the top ten. This TCR derives from a woman in her thirties with Graves' hyperthyroidism. Source material: peripheral blood or thyroid tissue (not recorded which). The chain joins TRBV14 to TRBJ1-1, with a weak D call TRBD1 (5 bases). Here the CDR3 DNA reads TGTGCCAGCAGCCCGGGTCCAGGGTATACTGAAGCTTTCTTT. This codes for CASSPGPGYTEAFF.